This entry is about one TCR beta chain. Antigen: not known. Isolated RNA was reverse transcribed into cDNA used as the sequencing template. Some clones are missing from TCRdb's copy, which holds only in-frame ones; the method was immunoSEQ multiplex PCR. The table has 35,000 or so clones, under 65% seen once. The data originate from a study of CD8+ T cells in alopecia areata. Study-wide results and caveats: Higher clonality than in normal scalp was seen in lesional scalp, especially alopecia totalis/universalis. Sharing of TCRs across patients appeared less clear than in mice, possibly for HLA-related reasons.

Germline values: CDR1 SGDLS, CDR2 YYNGEE. Trimming removed 6 bases at V and 3 bases at J, with 15 bases between. This CDR3 region has 15 residues. The CD4+ cells of five biomarker-study patients went through sorting. This sorting yielded CD25+CD127- cells. This sequence originates from a human donor with alopecia areata. The sample taken for sequencing was CD4+ Tregs sorted from blood. The chain combines TRBV9 with TRBJ2-2; TRBD1 might be the D (6 bases). The DNA for the CDR3 is TGTGCCAGCACCTTAGATACAGGGTACACCGGGGAGCTGTTTTTT. Protein: CASTLDTGYTGELFF. The whole variable domain, filled in from reference TRBV9 and TRBJ2-2, reads DSGVTQTPKHLITATGQRVTLRCSPRSGDLSVYWYQQSLDQGLQFLIQYYNGEERAKGNILERFSAQQFPDLHSELNLSSLELGDSALYFCASTLDTGYTGELFFGEGSRLTVL.